These 13 T cell receptor beta chains were all obtained from the same sample, sequenced in a study of somatic mutations in cytotoxic T cells in rheumatoid arthritis. Only in-frame clones appear in the TCRdb table, and some are missing; sequencing was by immunoSEQ multiplex PCR. The sample yields under 15,000 clones, roughly four fifths seen once. The sequencing sample was made of CD8+ T cells sorted from blood. Source of these receptors: a woman in her thirties or forties in good health.

V gene TRBV9 combines with J gene TRBJ2-1; weak D call: TRBD2 (6 bases). V was cut by 0 bases and J by 7 bases, with 14 bases left in between. In germline, CDR1 is SGDLS, CDR2 YYNGEE. The CDR3 runs 15 residues. The CDR3 sequence is CASSVGGGIINEQFF. The CDR3 DNA sequence: TGTGCCAGCAGCGTAGGGGGAGGAATAATTAATGAGCAGTTCTTC.

The DNA of the CDR3 is TGTGCCAGCAGCCAGCGTCTGGGACTAGCCCGTTCCTACGAGCAGTACTTC. This codes for CASSQRLGLARSYEQYF. This chain connects TRBV11-3 to TRBJ2-7; TRBD2 matches 9 bases. This CDR3 is built from 17 residues. Germline V gene data show CDR1 as SGHNT and CDR2 as YENEEA. The ends lost 5 bases at V and 1 base at J; junction bases unmatched: 12.

J is TRBJ2-1 and V is TRBV7-2; 8 bases are shared with TRBD2. The germline CDR1 and CDR2 sequences are SGHTA and FQGNSA. After removal of 4 bases from V and 2 bases from J, the junction contained 10 bases not matched to a gene. This CDR3 is 17 amino acids long. CDR3 sequence: CASSSSSGPPPYNEQFF. In DNA, the CDR3 is TGTGCCAGCAGCTCTTCTAGCGGGCCGCCCCCCTACAATGAGCAGTTCTTC. Filled out from reference TRBV7-2 and TRBJ2-1, the complete variable domain reads GAGVSQSPSNKVTEKGKDVELRCDPISGHTALYWYRQSLGQGLEFLIYFQGNSAPDKSGLPSDRFSAERTGGSVSTLTIQRTQQEDSAVYLCASSSSSGPPPYNEQFFGPGTRLTVL.

This chain links TRBV5-6 with TRBJ1-2; no clear D. Trimming cost V 0 bases and J 0 bases, with 18 bases left between them. Germline CDR1 and CDR2: SGHDT and YYEEEE. CDR3 size: 18 residues. The CDR3 coding sequence is TGTGCCAGCAGCTTGGCCGCGGCGGAGCTGTTAGCTAACTATGGCTACACCTTC. Protein product: CASSLAAAELLANYGYTF.

The chain uses TRBV20-1 and TRBJ2-1; no clear D gene. Per the germline V gene, CDR1 is DFQATT and CDR2 is SNEGSKA (reference sequence). The CDR3 extends over 11 amino acids. V gave up 3 bases and J gave up 14 bases, with 14 bases separating them. This CDR3 reads CSARVGVGEFF. The CDR3 DNA reads as TGCAGTGCTAGGGTCGGCGTCGGAGAGTTCTTC.

V usage is TRBV11-3 and J usage is TRBJ2-5; D remains unclear. Germline CDR1 reads SGHNT; CDR2 reads YENEEA. The CDR3 runs to 14 residues. V was pared by 1 base and J by 1 base, with 7 bases between. CDR3 in amino acids: CASSLGAIQETQYF. The DNA for the CDR3 is TGTGCCAGCAGCTTAGGGGCTATCCAAGAGACCCAGTACTTC.

Written as DNA, the CDR3 is TGTGCCAGCAGCTTAGGGGGTTCCAACGAGCAGTACTTC. This sequence encodes CASSLGGSNEQYF. The V call is TRBV7-9, the J call TRBJ2-7; D gene unclear. V dropped 1 base and J dropped 5 bases, with 9 bases sitting between them. This CDR3 spans 13 amino acids. Germline V gives CDR1 SEHNR, CDR2 FQNEAQ (reference sequence).

This sequence joins TRBV7-9 and TRBJ2-5; 10 nucleotides agree with TRBD2. The CDR3 sequence is 15 residues long. Germline-derived CDR1 and CDR2 are SEHNR and FQNEAQ (reference sequence). Trimming took 1 base from V and 5 from J; bases not matched to a gene: 4. The CDR3 DNA reads TGTGCCAGCAGCTTAGTACTAGCGGGGATGGAGACCCAGTACTTC. Its translation: CASSLVLAGMETQYF.

The V and J genes are TRBV2 and TRBJ2-3; D remains unclear. V lost 10 bases and J 2 bases, leaving 22 bases between the germline ends. CDR1 SNHLY and CDR2 FYNNEI come from the germline V gene. The CDR3 totals 16 residues. CDR3 DNA: TGTGCCATCATAACGATCATCACAGCTTACACAGATACGCAGTATTTT. This codes for CAIITIITAYTDTQYF.

This clone was seen a handful of times. The J gene is TRBJ1-2, the V gene TRBV4-1; no clear D gene. The CDR3 consists of 16 residues. The V end was cut by 7 bases, the J end by 4 bases, with 22 bases between. Germline CDR1 and CDR2: MGHRA and YSYEKL. The CDR3 nucleotides are TGCGCCAGCACTGAAGCACAGTTCACCTCTCTCTATGGCTACACCTTC. This translates into CASTEAQFTSLYGYTF.

The rearrangement uses TRBV11-2 and TRBJ1-6; D call uncertain. This CDR3 region has 16 residues. V lost 1 base to trimming and J lost 7 bases, with 14 bases between them. Germline loops: CDR1 SGHAT, CDR2 FQNNGV. The CDR3 spells CASSLVGQYGNSPLHF. For the CDR3, the DNA is TGTGCCAGCAGCTTAGTAGGGCAGTACGGGAATTCACCCCTCCACTTT. The whole variable domain, filled in from reference TRBV11-2 and TRBJ1-6, reads EAGVAQSPRYKIIEKRQSVAFWCNPISGHATLYWYQQILGQGPKLLIQFQNNGVVDDSQLPKDRFSAERLKGVDSTLKIQPAKLEDSAVYLCASSLVGQYGNSPLHFGNGTRLTVT.

V is TRBV7-9 and J is TRBJ1-1, with TRBD1 identical over 9 bases. The CDR3 extends over 18 amino acids. The germline CDR1 and CDR2 sequences are SEHNR and FQNEAQ (reference sequence). J was trimmed by 1 base and V by 4 bases; bases with no gene match: 13. The CDR3 protein is CASSSSGGDRGRNTEAFF. The CDR3 DNA is TGTGCCAGCAGCTCCTCCGGTGGTGACAGGGGGAGGAACACTGAAGCTTTCTTT.

This chain joins TRBV11-2 and TRBJ1-2; TRBD1 matches 8 bases. The CDR3 length is 16 residues. Germline V gene data show CDR1 as SGHAT and CDR2 as FQNNGV. The V and J ends lost 2 bases and 4 bases, in that order; junction bases with no gene match: 9. The CDR3: CASSLNWQGAPYGYTF. The CDR3 region has the DNA TGTGCCAGCAGCTTAAATTGGCAGGGGGCCCCCTATGGCTACACCTTC.